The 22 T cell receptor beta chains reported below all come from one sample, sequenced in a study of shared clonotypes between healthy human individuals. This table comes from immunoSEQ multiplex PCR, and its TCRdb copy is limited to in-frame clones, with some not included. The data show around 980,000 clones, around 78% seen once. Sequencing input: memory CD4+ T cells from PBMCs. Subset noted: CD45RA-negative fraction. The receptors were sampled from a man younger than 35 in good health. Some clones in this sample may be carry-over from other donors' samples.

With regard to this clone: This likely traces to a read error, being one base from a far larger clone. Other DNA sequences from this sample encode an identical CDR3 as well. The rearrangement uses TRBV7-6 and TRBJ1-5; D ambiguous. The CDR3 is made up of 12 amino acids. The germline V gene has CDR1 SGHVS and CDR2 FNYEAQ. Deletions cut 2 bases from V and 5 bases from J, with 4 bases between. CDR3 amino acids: CASSLRDQPQHF. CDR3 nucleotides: TGTGCCAGCAGCTTACGGGATCAGCCCCAGCATTTT.

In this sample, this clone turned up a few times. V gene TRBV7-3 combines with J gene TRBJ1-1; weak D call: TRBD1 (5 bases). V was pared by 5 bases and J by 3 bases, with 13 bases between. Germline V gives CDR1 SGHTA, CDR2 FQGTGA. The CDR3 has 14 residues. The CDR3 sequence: CASSLTPGYTEAFF. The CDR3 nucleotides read TGTGCCAGCAGCCTCACCCCAGGGTACACTGAAGCTTTCTTT.

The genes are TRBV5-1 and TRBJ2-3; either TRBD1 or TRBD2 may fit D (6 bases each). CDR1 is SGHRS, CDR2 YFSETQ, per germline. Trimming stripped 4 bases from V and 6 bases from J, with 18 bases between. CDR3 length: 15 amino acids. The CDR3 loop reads CASSPRGPVKDTQYF. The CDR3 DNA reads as TGCGCCAGCAGCCCCCGGGGGCCCGTCAAGGATACGCAGTATTTT.

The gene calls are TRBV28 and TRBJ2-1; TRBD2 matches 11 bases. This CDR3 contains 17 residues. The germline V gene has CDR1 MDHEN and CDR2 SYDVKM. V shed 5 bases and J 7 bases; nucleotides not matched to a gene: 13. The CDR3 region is CASSPLSLAGGENEQFF. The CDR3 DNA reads TGTGCCAGCAGTCCTTTAAGTCTAGCGGGAGGTGAGAATGAGCAGTTCTTC. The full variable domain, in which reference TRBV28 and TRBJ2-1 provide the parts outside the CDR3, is DVKVTQSSRYLVKRTGEKVFLECVQDMDHENMFWYRQDPGLGLRLIYFSYDVKMKEKGDIPEGYSVSREKKERFSLILESASTNQTSMYLCASSPLSLAGGENEQFFGPGTRLTVL.

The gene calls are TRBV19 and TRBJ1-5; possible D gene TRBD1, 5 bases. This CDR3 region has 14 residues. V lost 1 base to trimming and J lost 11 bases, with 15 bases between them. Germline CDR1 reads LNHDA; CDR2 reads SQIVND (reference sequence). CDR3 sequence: CASSIVPGSGAQHF. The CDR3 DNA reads TGTGCCAGTAGTATAGTTCCAGGCTCGGGGGCCCAGCATTTT.

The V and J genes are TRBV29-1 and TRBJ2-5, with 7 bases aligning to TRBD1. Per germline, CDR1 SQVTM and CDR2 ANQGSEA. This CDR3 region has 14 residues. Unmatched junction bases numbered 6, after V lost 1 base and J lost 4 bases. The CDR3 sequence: CSVEGQGVGETQYF. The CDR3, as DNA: TGCAGCGTTGAAGGGCAGGGGGTTGGAGAGACCCAGTACTTC.

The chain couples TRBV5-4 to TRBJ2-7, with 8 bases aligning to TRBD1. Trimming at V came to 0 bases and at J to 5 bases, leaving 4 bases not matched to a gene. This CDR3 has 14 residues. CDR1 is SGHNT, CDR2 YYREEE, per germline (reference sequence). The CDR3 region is CASSLVAGGHEQYF. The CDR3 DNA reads TGTGCCAGCAGCTTGGTTGCAGGGGGCCACGAGCAGTACTTC.

CDR3: CASSPPRTSGISTDTQYF. The CDR3 DNA reads as TGTGCCAGCTCACCACCGCGGACTAGCGGTATCAGCACAGATACGCAGTATTTT. The chain joins TRBV18 to TRBJ2-3; 10 nucleotides line up with TRBD2. There are 18 residues in the CDR3. Germline V gives CDR1 KGHSH, CDR2 LQKENI. V lost 0 bases and J lost 0; bases outside the gene matches: 6.

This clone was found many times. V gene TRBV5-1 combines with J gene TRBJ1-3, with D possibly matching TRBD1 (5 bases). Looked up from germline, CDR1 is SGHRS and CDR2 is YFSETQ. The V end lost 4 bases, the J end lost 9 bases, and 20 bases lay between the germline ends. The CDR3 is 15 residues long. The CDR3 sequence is CASSATSGTVTTIYF. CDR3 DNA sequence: TGCGCCAGCAGCGCCACGTCCGGGACCGTAACCACCATATATTTT.

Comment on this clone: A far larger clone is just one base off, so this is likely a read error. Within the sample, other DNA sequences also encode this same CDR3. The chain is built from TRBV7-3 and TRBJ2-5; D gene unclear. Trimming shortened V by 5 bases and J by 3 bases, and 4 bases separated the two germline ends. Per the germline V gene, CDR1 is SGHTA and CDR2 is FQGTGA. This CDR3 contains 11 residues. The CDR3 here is CASSLKETQYF. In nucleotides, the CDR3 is TGTGCCAGCAGCCTCAAAGAGACCCAGTACTTC.

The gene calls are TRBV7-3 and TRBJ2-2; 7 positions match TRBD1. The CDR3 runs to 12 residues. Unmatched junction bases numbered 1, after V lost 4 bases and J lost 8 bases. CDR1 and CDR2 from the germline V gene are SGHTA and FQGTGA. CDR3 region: CASSYRGGELFF. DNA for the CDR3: TGTGCCAGCAGCTACAGGGGAGGGGAGCTGTTTTTT. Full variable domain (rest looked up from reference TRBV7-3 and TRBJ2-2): GAGVSQTPSNKVTEKGKYVELRCDPISGHTALYWYRQSLGQGPEFLIYFQGTGAADDSGLPNDRFFAVRPEGSVSTLKIQRTERGDSAVYLCASSYRGGELFFGEGSRLTVL.

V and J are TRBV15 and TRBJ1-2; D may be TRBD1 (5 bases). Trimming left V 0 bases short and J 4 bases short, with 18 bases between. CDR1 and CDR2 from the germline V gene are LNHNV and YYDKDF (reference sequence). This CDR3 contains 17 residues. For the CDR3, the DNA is TGTGCCACCAGCAGAGATCAGACAGCGATTTATAGCTATGGCTACACCTTC. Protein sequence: CATSRDQTAIYSYGYTF.

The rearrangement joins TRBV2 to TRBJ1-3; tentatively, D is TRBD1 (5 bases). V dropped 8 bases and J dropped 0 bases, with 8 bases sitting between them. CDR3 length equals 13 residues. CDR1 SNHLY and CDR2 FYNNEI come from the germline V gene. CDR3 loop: CASGTSSGNTIYF. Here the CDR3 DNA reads TGTGCCAGCGGGACCAGCTCTGGAAACACCATATATTTT.

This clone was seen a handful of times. The CDR3: CASSQDGQGDNSPLHF. Written as DNA, the CDR3 is TGCGCCAGCAGCCAAGATGGACAGGGGGATAATTCACCCCTCCACTTT. This chain joins TRBV4-3 and TRBJ1-6; 10 nucleotides line up with TRBD1. The CDR3 totals 16 residues. V shed 0 bases, J shed 5 bases, and the junction held 1 base outside the gene matches. The germline CDR1 and CDR2 sequences are LGHNA and YSLEER.

In DNA, the CDR3 is TGTGCCAGCAGCGGGGCAGGGGACAATGAGCAGTTCTTC. As protein: CASSGAGDNEQFF. The chain has TRBV9 and TRBJ2-1; weak D call: TRBD1 (6 bases). V lost 3 bases and J lost 5, with 9 bases in between. The CDR3 length is 13 residues. Germline-derived CDR1 and CDR2 are SGDLS and YYNGEE.

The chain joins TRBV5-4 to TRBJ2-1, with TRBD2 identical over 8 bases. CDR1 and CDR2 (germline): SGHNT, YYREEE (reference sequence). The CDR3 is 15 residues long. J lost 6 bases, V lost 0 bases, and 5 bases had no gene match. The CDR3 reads CASSLAREGTNEQFF. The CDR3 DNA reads TGTGCCAGCAGCTTGGCCCGGGAGGGTACCAATGAGCAGTTCTTC.

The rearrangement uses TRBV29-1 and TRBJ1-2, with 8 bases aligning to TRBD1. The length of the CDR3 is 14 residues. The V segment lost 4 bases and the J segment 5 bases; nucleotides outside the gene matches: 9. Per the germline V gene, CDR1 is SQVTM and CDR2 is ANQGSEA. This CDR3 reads CSVVPDRALYGYTF. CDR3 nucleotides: TGCAGCGTTGTCCCGGACAGGGCTCTGTATGGCTACACCTTC. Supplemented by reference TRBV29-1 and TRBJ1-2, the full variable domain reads SAVISQKPSRDICQRGTSLTIQCQVDSQVTMMFWYRQQPGQSLTLIATANQGSEATYESGFVIDKFPISRPNLTFSTLTVSNMSPEDSSIYLCSVVPDRALYGYTFGSGTRLTVV.

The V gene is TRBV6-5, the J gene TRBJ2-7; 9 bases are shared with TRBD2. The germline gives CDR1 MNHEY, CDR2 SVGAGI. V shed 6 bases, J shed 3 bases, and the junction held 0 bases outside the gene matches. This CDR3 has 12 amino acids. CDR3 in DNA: TGTGCCAGCAGGACTAGCGGCTACGAGCAGTACTTC. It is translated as CASRTSGYEQYF.

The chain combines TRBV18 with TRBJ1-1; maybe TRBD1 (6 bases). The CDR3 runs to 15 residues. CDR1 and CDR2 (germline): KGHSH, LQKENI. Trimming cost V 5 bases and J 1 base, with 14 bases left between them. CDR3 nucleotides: TGTGCCAGCTCAGCCCAGGGGACCCAGAACACTGAAGCTTTCTTT. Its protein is CASSAQGTQNTEAFF. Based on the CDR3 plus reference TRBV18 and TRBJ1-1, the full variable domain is NAGVMQNPRHLVRRRGQEARLRCSPMKGHSHVYWYRQLPEEGLKFMVYLQKENIIDESGMPKERFSAEFPKEGPSILRIQQVVRGDSAAYFCASSAQGTQNTEAFFGQGTRLTVV.

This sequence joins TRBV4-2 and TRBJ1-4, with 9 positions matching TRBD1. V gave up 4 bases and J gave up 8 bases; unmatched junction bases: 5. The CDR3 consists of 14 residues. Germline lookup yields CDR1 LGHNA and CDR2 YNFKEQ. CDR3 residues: CASSLGTGWEKLFF. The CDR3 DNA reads TGTGCCAGCAGCCTGGGGACAGGGTGGGAAAAACTGTTTTTT.

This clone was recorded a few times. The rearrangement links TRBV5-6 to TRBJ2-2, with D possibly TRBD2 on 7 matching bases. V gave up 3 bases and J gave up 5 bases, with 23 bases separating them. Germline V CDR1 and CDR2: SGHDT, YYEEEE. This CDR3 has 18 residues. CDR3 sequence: CASSWRGGGQIGTGELFF. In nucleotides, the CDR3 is TGTGCCAGCAGCTGGCGAGGGGGAGGGCAGATTGGGACCGGGGAGCTGTTTTTT.

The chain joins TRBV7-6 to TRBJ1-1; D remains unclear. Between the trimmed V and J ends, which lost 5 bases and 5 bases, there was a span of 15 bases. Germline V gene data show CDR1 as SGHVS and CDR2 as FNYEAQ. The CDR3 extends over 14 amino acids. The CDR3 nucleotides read TGTGCCAGCAGCCTCACAACCCGAGAAACTGAAGCTTTCTTT. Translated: CASSLTTRETEAFF.